These 7 T cell receptor beta chains were all obtained from the same sample, sequenced in a study of blood T cell repertoires in COVID-19 (dated by TCRdb to 2018 to 2020). The library was generated by the immunoSEQ multiplex PCR assay. TCRdb holds this immuneACCESS table with in-frame rearrangements only. Some clones are missing; in checked studies, unresolved V genes explain under half, and the rest has no known cause. This sample is represented by 100,000 to 120,000 clones; roughly four fifths of them were singletons. Approximately 16% of the sample rests with the top ten. The material sequenced was peripheral blood. Every receptor here comes from an older woman with acute or convalescent COVID-19.

This clone was seen a single time. This CDR3 reads CASSGDRSLDTEAFF. In DNA, the CDR3 is TGTGCCAGCAGCGGGGACAGGTCGTTGGACACTGAAGCTTTCTTT. V and J are TRBV5-5 and TRBJ1-1; 8 positions agree with TRBD1. Trimming at V came to 4 bases and at J to 3 bases, leaving 8 bases not matched to a gene. The CDR3 extends over 15 amino acids. CDR1 SGHKS and CDR2 YYEKEE come from the germline V gene (reference sequence).

The V and J genes are TRBV7-8 and TRBJ2-1; D may be TRBD1 (5 bases). The germline gives CDR1 SGHVS, CDR2 FQNEAQ. The V and J ends lost 4 bases and 4 bases respectively, with 14 bases between them. There are 15 residues in the CDR3. DNA of the CDR3: TGTGCCAGCAGCTGGGTCGCGACAGTATACAATGAGCAGTTCTTC. Protein product: CASSWVATVYNEQFF.

The gene calls are TRBV28 and TRBJ2-1; D remains ambiguous. Trimming removed 6 bases at V and 1 base at J, with 10 bases between. Germline CDR1 reads MDHEN; CDR2 reads SYDVKM. The CDR3 sequence is 14 residues long. The CDR3: CASSQARSYNEQFF. DNA for the CDR3: TGTGCCAGCAGCCAGGCTCGATCCTACAATGAGCAGTTCTTC. Variable domain in full (rest from reference TRBV28 and TRBJ2-1): DVKVTQSSRYLVKRTGEKVFLECVQDMDHENMFWYRQDPGLGLRLIYFSYDVKMKEKGDIPEGYSVSREKKERFSLILESASTNQTSMYLCASSQARSYNEQFFGPGTRLTVL.

The chain uses TRBV7-2 and TRBJ1-5, with D possibly matching TRBD1 (6 bases). This CDR3 is built from 16 residues. Trimming took off 1 base at V and 3 bases at J, with 13 bases between the two ends. In germline, CDR1 is SGHTA, CDR2 FQGNSA. CDR3 bases: TGTGCCAGCAGCTTAGAGGGGGGGAAGAACAATCAGCCCCAGCATTTT. This sequence encodes CASSLEGGKNNQPQHF.

The rearrangement uses TRBV7-9 and TRBJ2-2; 11 bases are a match to TRBD1. Germline V gives CDR1 SEHNR, CDR2 FQNEAQ (reference sequence). The CDR3 loop spans 15 amino acids. V gave up 8 bases and J gave up 3 bases; unmatched junction bases: 5. In nucleotides, the CDR3 is TGTGCCAGCTCCCCGGGACAGGGGGACACCGGGGAGCTGTTTTTT. This sequence encodes CASSPGQGDTGELFF.

The J gene is TRBJ2-2, the V gene TRBV11-2; 11 nucleotides align to TRBD1. Germline CDR1 is SGHAT and CDR2 is FQNNGV. This CDR3 is 18 amino acids long. V lost 4 bases and J lost 0; bases outside the gene matches: 7. CDR3 protein: CASSSGTGGFANTGELFF. The CDR3 region has the DNA TGTGCCAGCAGCTCCGGGACAGGGGGTTTTGCGAACACCGGGGAGCTGTTTTTT. Full variable domain (missing parts from reference TRBV11-2 and TRBJ2-2): EAGVAQSPRYKIIEKRQSVAFWCNPISGHATLYWYQQILGQGPKLLIQFQNNGVVDDSQLPKDRFSAERLKGVDSTLKIQPAKLEDSAVYLCASSSGTGGFANTGELFFGEGSRLTVL.

The chain combines TRBV6-2 or TRBV6-3 with TRBJ1-5; tentatively, D is TRBD1 (6 bases). CDR1 is MNHEY and CDR2 is SVGEGT in the germline V gene. V was cut by 0 bases and J by 5 bases, with 11 bases left in between. The CDR3 length is 15 residues. CDR3 DNA sequence: TGTGCCAGCAGTTACTCGACTCAGGGGTATCAGCCCCAGCATTTT. Translation: CASSYSTQGYQPQHF.